This TCR beta chain originates from a study of T cell clonotyping in hematopoietic cell transplantation. General study points: Recipient TCR diversity dropped after transplant; expanded clonotypes rose from day 30 to 180. Graft donor and pretransplant recipient Inverse Simpson Index values predicted broader posttransplant TCR diversity. At the given depth, recipient repertoires were over 97% de novo clonotypes.

Regarding this clone: Antigen: not known.

In germline, CDR1 is MNHEY, CDR2 SVGAGI. Trimming removed 8 bases from V and 1 base from J; junction bases left unmatched: 7. CDR3 length equals 14 residues. Sequenced by immunoSEQ multiplex PCR; TCRdb stores in-frame clones only, minus some. Of fewer than 45,000 clones in the sample, approximately 88% were seen once. This sequence was found in a woman aged 35 to 49 in good health. Some clones in this sample may be carry-over from other donors' samples. Sequencing was done on a sample of peripheral blood mononuclear cells. The J gene is TRBJ1-1, the V gene TRBV6-5, with TRBD1 matching over 7 bases. The CDR3 protein is CASRLQGTNTEAFF. DNA for the CDR3: TGTGCCAGCCGTCTACAGGGGACGAACACTGAAGCTTTCTTT.